The 25 T cell receptor beta chains below were found in one sample sequenced in a study of pediatric ulcerative colitis. The method was immunoSEQ multiplex PCR; TCRdb's version includes in-frame clones alone and lacks a portion of them. Among tens of thousands of clones listed, 70% to 90% were seen once. The sequenced material came from blood. These receptors were obtained from a boy between 5 and 17 years old with severe ulcerative colitis.

The count of this clone is one. This chain joins TRBV19 and TRBJ2-5, with TRBD2 identical over 7 bases. The CDR3 runs 14 residues. Germline CDR1 is LNHDA and CDR2 is SQIVND (reference sequence). Losses at the gene ends were 4 bases for V and 4 bases for J; bases not matched to a gene: 6. The CDR3 nucleotides are TGTGCCAGTAGTAACCCGGGACTACCAGAGACCCAGTACTTC. Translation gives CASSNPGLPETQYF.

The chain employs TRBV7-9 and TRBJ2-1; 10 bases are shared with TRBD2. CDR3 length equals 16 residues. V shed 5 bases and J 5 bases; nucleotides not matched to a gene: 9. Germline values: CDR1 SEHNR, CDR2 FQNEAQ (reference sequence). The CDR3 loop is CASSPTGLAGDNEQFF. CDR3 bases: TGTGCCAGCAGCCCGACGGGGCTAGCGGGAGACAATGAGCAGTTCTTC.

This sequence joins TRBV27 and TRBJ1-4; D call uncertain. This CDR3 has 15 amino acids. Germline V gene lookup returns CDR1 MNHEY and CDR2 SMNVEV (reference sequence). V lost 4 bases to trimming and J lost 5 bases, with 14 bases between them. The CDR3 sequence: CASSSLGIENEKLFF. The DNA of the CDR3 is TGTGCCAGCAGTTCATTGGGAATAGAAAATGAAAAACTGTTTTTT.

The rearrangement uses TRBV6-1 and TRBJ2-7; D may be TRBD2 (6 bases). The CDR3 extends over 12 amino acids. CDR1 and CDR2 (germline): MNHNS, SASEGT. The CDR3 protein is CAHGRSSYEQYF. The CDR3 region has the DNA TGTGCACACGGGAGAAGCTCCTACGAGCAGTACTTC.

CDR3 amino acids: CASSYPVSPGTEAFF. CDR3 DNA sequence: TGTGCCAGCAGTTACCCCGTATCCCCCGGTACTGAAGCTTTCTTT. This chain uses TRBV6-6 with TRBJ1-1, with unresolved D. The germline V and J ends were trimmed by 2 bases and 5 bases, with 15 bases remaining between them. CDR1 is MNHNY, CDR2 SVGAGI, per germline (reference sequence). CDR3 size: 15 residues.

The sample holds one count of this clone. The chain carries TRBV15 and TRBJ1-2; TRBD1 might be the D (6 bases). The CDR3 contains 23 residues. The germline V gene has CDR1 LNHNV and CDR2 YYDKDF (reference sequence). With 1 base removed from V and 4 bases from J, the gap between germline ends came to 37 bases. CDR3 in DNA: TGTGCCACCAGCAGAGGTGGGCTCGCGCAGGGGCCTCCGACCCTGACTGACCTCTATGGCTACACCTTC. As protein: CATSRGGLAQGPPTLTDLYGYTF.

This clone showed up just once. This sequence joins TRBV7-9 and TRBJ2-7, with D uncertain. The V gene's germline CDR1 is SEHNR and CDR2 FQNEAQ (reference sequence). Trimming took 5 bases from V and 2 from J, leaving 10 bases between them. The CDR3 consists of 13 residues. DNA for the CDR3: TGTGCCAGCAGCCCCGCGCTAACCTACGAGCAGTACTTC. Protein: CASSPALTYEQYF.

The rearrangement uses TRBV6-5 and TRBJ2-7; 8 bases map to TRBD1. This CDR3 comprises 15 residues. CDR1 is MNHEY and CDR2 is SVGAGI in the germline V gene. The V gene end was trimmed by 5 bases and the J gene end by 1 base; junction bases not matched to a gene: 7. CDR3 in amino acids: CASSQTGAPSYEQYF. The CDR3 nucleotides read TGTGCCAGCAGTCAGACAGGGGCCCCTTCCTACGAGCAGTACTTC.

CDR3: CAWSMLGVWTEAFF. The CDR3 DNA sequence: TGTGCCTGGAGTATGTTGGGGGTATGGACTGAAGCTTTCTTT. The chain carries TRBV30 and TRBJ1-1; a weak D match, TRBD1 (5 bases). Trimming took off 2 bases at V and 5 bases at J, with 15 bases between the two ends. CDR1 is GTSNPN and CDR2 is SVGIG in the germline V gene (reference sequence). The CDR3 covers 14 residues.

V is TRBV5-6 and J is TRBJ2-5; D perhaps matches TRBD2 (6 bases). Trimming pared 4 bases from V and 5 bases from J, leaving 24 bases between. Germline V CDR1 and CDR2: SGHDT, YYEEEE. The CDR3 covers 17 residues. Written as DNA, the CDR3 is TGTGCCAGCAGCCCCTACCGGGACTTATTTAGTCGGGAGACCCAGTACTTC. Protein sequence: CASSPYRDLFSRETQYF.

The chain couples TRBV4-2 to TRBJ1-1, with D hard to call. Germline CDR1 LGHNA, CDR2 YNFKEQ. The germline V and J ends were trimmed by 1 base and 7 bases, with 10 bases remaining between them. The length of the CDR3 is 13 residues. Here the CDR3 reads CASSQVESFEAFF. CDR3 in DNA: TGTGCCAGCAGCCAAGTAGAAAGTTTTGAAGCTTTCTTT.

This clone has a handful of counts. The chain links TRBV29-1 to TRBJ1-1; D is unclear. Per germline, CDR1 SQVTM and CDR2 ANQGSEA. The V end was cut by 2 bases, the J end by 1 base, with 5 bases between. The CDR3 totals 12 residues. As DNA, the CDR3 is TGCAGCGTTGAAAGATCGAACACTGAAGCTTTCTTT. Protein product: CSVERSNTEAFF.

The V call is TRBV4-1, the J call TRBJ2-1, with 7 bases aligning to TRBD2. Unmatched junction bases numbered 7, after V lost 4 bases and J lost 7 bases. The CDR3 spans 14 residues. Germline-derived CDR1 and CDR2 are MGHRA and YSYEKL. For the CDR3, the DNA is TGCGCCAGCAGCCTAGAGACAGCGGGAAATGAGCAGTTCTTC. Protein: CASSLETAGNEQFF.

This clone has more than one count but fewer than ten. The chain links TRBV30 to TRBJ1-5; no definite D call. V gave up 2 bases and J gave up 2 bases, with 4 bases separating them. CDR3 length: 12 amino acids. Per germline, CDR1 GTSNPN and CDR2 SVGIG (reference sequence). The CDR3 protein is CAWSLGNQPQHF. The CDR3 region has the DNA TGTGCCTGGAGTTTGGGCAATCAGCCCCAGCATTTT.

This chain uses TRBV27 with TRBJ2-1; 7 bases are shared with TRBD1. Germline V gene data show CDR1 as MNHEY and CDR2 as SMNVEV (reference sequence). Unmatched junction bases numbered 8, after V lost 7 bases and J lost 5 bases. The CDR3 is 14 amino acids. The CDR3 protein is CASTGRGTNNEQFF. The CDR3 bases are TGTGCCAGCACCGGCAGGGGGACAAACAATGAGCAGTTCTTC.

This clone has only a few counts. V usage is TRBV2 and J usage is TRBJ2-2; 13 nucleotides line up with TRBD2. V was clipped by 6 bases and J by 7 bases; unmatched bases: 5. The CDR3 covers 15 residues. Germline V lookup: CDR1 SNHLY, CDR2 FYNNEI. The CDR3 is CASRGTSGKLGELFF. The CDR3 bases are TGTGCCAGCAGAGGGACTAGCGGGAAGCTCGGGGAGCTGTTTTTT.

The rearrangement uses TRBV28 and TRBJ2-1, with D perhaps matching TRBD2 (6 bases). CDR1 is MDHEN, CDR2 SYDVKM, per germline. V was clipped by 2 bases and J by 6 bases, with 8 bases between them. The CDR3 totals 13 residues. CDR3 residues: CASSLGRGNEQFF. For the CDR3, the DNA is TGTGCCAGCAGTTTAGGGCGGGGCAATGAGCAGTTCTTC. Full variable domain (missing parts from reference TRBV28 and TRBJ2-1): DVKVTQSSRYLVKRTGEKVFLECVQDMDHENMFWYRQDPGLGLRLIYFSYDVKMKEKGDIPEGYSVSREKKERFSLILESASTNQTSMYLCASSLGRGNEQFFGPGTRLTVL.

As DNA, the CDR3 is TGCAGCGTTGGTATTTCGGGGGCCGGGGATACGCAGTATTTT. Amino acid sequence: CSVGISGAGDTQYF. V and J are TRBV29-1 and TRBJ2-3, with D perhaps being TRBD1 or TRBD2 (6 bases each). With 4 bases removed from V and 6 bases from J, the gap between germline ends came to 17 bases. CDR1 and CDR2 (germline): SQVTM, ANQGSEA. The CDR3 runs 14 residues.

The chain has TRBV6-5 and TRBJ2-7, with D hard to call. The V end lost 4 bases, the J end lost 5 bases, and 9 bases lay between the germline ends. Germline V gives CDR1 MNHEY, CDR2 SVGAGI. This CDR3 is built from 12 residues. The CDR3 here is CASSSSSDEQYF. For the CDR3, the DNA is TGTGCCAGCAGTTCCAGCTCGGACGAGCAGTACTTC.

The rearrangement uses TRBV27 and TRBJ2-5; 8 bases align to TRBD2. This CDR3 comprises 18 residues. CDR1 is MNHEY and CDR2 is SMNVEV in the germline V gene (reference sequence). V lost 6 bases, J lost 2 bases, and 17 bases stayed unmatched. The CDR3 here is CASRLRGGTNMLQETQYF. The CDR3 DNA is TGTGCCAGCAGGCTACGGGGGGGAACCAATATGTTACAAGAGACCCAGTACTTC.

This chain connects TRBV19 to TRBJ2-1; no reliable D call. V lost 1 base to trimming and J lost 9 bases, with 4 bases between them. CDR3 size: 11 residues. From germline, CDR1 is LNHDA and CDR2 SQIVND (reference sequence). The CDR3 loop reads CASSIGGEQFF. The CDR3 bases are TGTGCCAGTAGTATAGGGGGTGAGCAGTTCTTC.

The gene calls are TRBV7-6 and TRBJ2-1; 12 positions agree with TRBD2. With 5 bases clipped from V and 6 bases from J, the junction kept 5 bases outside the gene matches. The CDR3 loop spans 15 amino acids. Germline CDR1 SGHVS, CDR2 FNYEAQ. This chain's CDR3 is CASSPTSGRSNEQFF. In nucleotides, the CDR3 is TGTGCCAGCAGCCCGACTAGCGGGAGATCCAATGAGCAGTTCTTC.

The gene calls are TRBV4-1 and TRBJ2-1, with 15 bases aligning to TRBD2. From germline, CDR1 is MGHRA and CDR2 YSYEKL. The CDR3 contains 17 residues. The V gene end was trimmed by 1 base and the J gene end by 6 bases; junction bases not matched to a gene: 4. The CDR3 loop is CASSQAGGLAGGNEQFF. The CDR3 DNA is TGCGCCAGCAGCCAAGCGGGGGGACTAGCGGGAGGCAATGAGCAGTTCTTC.

This rearrangement joins TRBV4-3 to TRBJ2-7; D may correspond to TRBD1 or TRBD2 (5 bases each). This CDR3 is built from 15 residues. From germline, CDR1 is LGHNA and CDR2 YSLEER. V was trimmed by 1 base and J by 4 bases, leaving 14 bases between them. The CDR3 is CASSQAYEGPYEQYF. CDR3 DNA: TGCGCCAGCAGCCAAGCCTACGAGGGGCCGTACGAGCAGTACTTC.

This rearrangement joins TRBV5-4 to TRBJ2-2; D unclear. The CDR3 has 15 amino acids. V was trimmed by 4 bases and J by 0 bases, leaving 10 bases between them. Germline V lookup: CDR1 SGHNT, CDR2 YYREEE (reference sequence). The CDR3 loop reads CASSPARSNTGELFF. DNA for the CDR3: TGTGCCAGCAGCCCGGCCAGGTCGAACACCGGGGAGCTGTTTTTT.